One and the same sample provided the 15 T cell receptor beta chains below, sequenced in a study of T-cell reconstitution after alpha-beta-depleted transplantation in children. The authors prepared the TCRbeta library with unique molecular identifiers. TCRdb redid the calling of the PCR reads with MiXCR, one entry per CDR3 protein. The sample carries around 680,000 distinct CDR3 sequences, around 16% recorded once. Here the sequenced sample was PBMCs from the stem cell graft donor, taken from the stem cell graft. These receptors came from a human donor who donated a stem cell graft to a child with acute myeloid leukemia.

This clonotype was detected ten times or more. J is TRBJ1-1 and V is TRBV12-3 or TRBV12-4; TRBD1 matches 7 bases. This CDR3 has 13 residues. V lost 6 bases and J lost 0; bases outside the gene matches: 1. The CDR3: CASRGTVNTEAFF. The DNA for the CDR3 is TGTGCCAGCAGGGGGACAGTGAACACTGAAGCTTTCTTT.

At least ten counts were recorded for this clonotype. V is TRBV5-5 and J is TRBJ1-1, with D possibly TRBD1 on 6 matching bases. Germline lookup yields CDR1 SGHKS and CDR2 YYEKEE (reference sequence). This CDR3 has 15 amino acids. V was trimmed by 0 bases and J by 2 bases, leaving 11 bases between them. This CDR3 reads CASSLVTGLNTEAFF. CDR3 bases: TGTGCCAGCAGCTTGGTAACAGGGCTAAACACTGAAGCTTTCTTT.

The chain uses TRBV12-3 or TRBV12-4 and TRBJ2-1; 10 bases line up with TRBD2. After removal of 4 bases from V and 12 bases from J, the junction contained 12 bases not matched to a gene. CDR3 length equals 15 residues. As DNA, the CDR3 is TGTGCCAGCAGTTACGGACTAGCGGAAGGATTGGGGCAGTTCTTC. This codes for CASSYGLAEGLGQFF.

In this sample, this clonotype turned up a few times. The genes are TRBV7-9 and TRBJ2-5, with TRBD1 matching 9 bases. CDR1 and CDR2 from the germline V gene are SEHNR and FQNEAQ (reference sequence). CDR3 length: 14 residues. The V segment lost 0 bases and the J segment 13 bases; nucleotides outside the gene matches: 9. CDR3 nucleotides: TGTGCCAGCAGCTTAGCGGGACAGGGATTGGAGCCGTACTTC. Residues: CASSLAGQGLEPYF. The whole variable domain, remainder taken from reference TRBV7-9 and TRBJ2-5, is DTGVSQNPRHKITKRGQNVTFRCDPISEHNRLYWYRQTLGQGPEFLTYFQNEAQLEKSRLLSDRFSAERPKGSFSTLEIQRTEQGDSAMYLCASSLAGQGLEPYFGPGTRLLVL.

The chain links TRBV6-5 to TRBJ1-5, with a weak D call TRBD1 (6 bases). Trimming removed 11 bases from V and 4 bases from J, with 12 bases in between. In germline, CDR1 is MNHEY, CDR2 SVGAGI. The CDR3 consists of 12 residues. CDR3 coding DNA: TGTGCCGGCAAAACAGGGAATCAGCCCCAGCATTTT. This codes for CAGKTGNQPQHF.

The rearrangement uses TRBV7-9 and TRBJ2-7; D is possibly TRBD1 (5 bases). Trimming shortened V by 5 bases and J by 12 bases, and 23 bases separated the two germline ends. The CDR3 extends over 14 amino acids. Germline V gene lookup returns CDR1 SEHNR and CDR2 FQNEAQ (reference sequence). The CDR3 DNA follows: TGTGCCAGCAGCCCCCCGACAGTCCCGCGAGAGAGGTACTTC. Residues: CASSPPTVPRERYF.

This clonotype was picked up many times. This chain joins TRBV5-5 and TRBJ2-5, with a weak D call TRBD1 (6 bases). The CDR3 is 13 residues long. Germline V gene sequence: CDR1 SGHKS, CDR2 YYEKEE (reference sequence). Trimming left V 3 bases short and J 2 bases short, with 8 bases between. The CDR3 DNA sequence: TGTGCCAGCAGCTGGACAGCACAAGAGACCCAGTACTTC. Residues: CASSWTAQETQYF.

This clonotype was found many times. The J gene is TRBJ1-1, the V gene TRBV20-1; D remains ambiguous. This CDR3 is 10 amino acids long. Per germline, CDR1 DFQATT and CDR2 SNEGSKA (reference sequence). V shed 4 bases and J shed 4 bases, with 4 bases lying between them. The CDR3 loop reads CSAMVTEAFF. The CDR3 nucleotides are TGCAGTGCTATGGTCACTGAAGCTTTCTTT.

This clonotype was seen a few times. This chain joins TRBV4-3 and TRBJ2-5; 10 bases align to TRBD2. The germline V gene has CDR1 LGHNA and CDR2 YSLEER. The CDR3 spans 17 residues. The junction had 8 bases not matched to a gene; V was cut back by 0 bases and J by 4 bases. The CDR3 sequence: CASSQDVAGGLGETQYF. CDR3 nucleotides: TGCGCCAGCAGCCAAGATGTAGCGGGGGGCCTCGGAGAGACCCAGTACTTC.

This clonotype was detected a few times. The chain recombines TRBV7-9 with TRBJ2-1; D call uncertain. The germline V and J ends were trimmed by 1 base and 2 bases, with 12 bases remaining between them. The V gene's germline CDR1 is SEHNR and CDR2 FQNEAQ (reference sequence). This CDR3 is 16 amino acids long. CDR3 DNA: TGTGCCAGCAGCTTAGATTTGGCAGAGCCCTACAATGAGCAGTTCTTC. Its protein is CASSLDLAEPYNEQFF. Looking up the rest from reference TRBV7-9 and TRBJ2-1 gives the full variable domain: DTGVSQNPRHKITKRGQNVTFRCDPISEHNRLYWYRQTLGQGPEFLTYFQNEAQLEKSRLLSDRFSAERPKGSFSTLEIQRTEQGDSAMYLCASSLDLAEPYNEQFFGPGTRLTVL.

This clonotype was seen at least ten times. This sequence joins TRBV20-1 and TRBJ2-3; 14 bases line up with TRBD2. From germline, CDR1 is DFQATT and CDR2 SNEGSKA (reference sequence). V dropped 4 bases and J dropped 0; count of bases not matched to a gene: 12. The length of the CDR3 is 19 residues. Written as DNA, the CDR3 is TGCAGTGCTAACCCGAGGGGGACTAGCGGGGGACCTAGCACAGATACGCAGTATTTT. Amino acids: CSANPRGTSGGPSTDTQYF.

This clonotype was recorded a few times. This sequence joins TRBV20-1 and TRBJ2-1, with a possible D match to TRBD2 (6 bases). This CDR3 region has 16 residues. The V and J ends lost 0 bases and 3 bases respectively, with 15 bases between them. From germline, CDR1 is DFQATT and CDR2 SNEGSKA (reference sequence). The CDR3 reads CSARDIADTIYNEQFF. CDR3 in DNA: TGCAGTGCTAGAGATATAGCGGACACCATCTACAATGAGCAGTTCTTC.

This clonotype came up many times. V is TRBV29-1 and J is TRBJ2-1; 8 bases agree with TRBD2. CDR3 length equals 13 residues. The V and J ends lost 5 bases and 6 bases, in that order; junction bases with no gene match: 6. Germline CDR1 SQVTM, CDR2 ANQGSEA. This CDR3 reads CSVRGGDFNEQFF. DNA for the CDR3: TGCAGCGTTCGGGGGGGCGACTTCAATGAGCAGTTCTTC.

In nucleotides, the CDR3 is TGCGCCAGCAGCCAAGATAAAGGACTGAACACTGAAGCTTTCTTT. Translated: CASSQDKGLNTEAFF. The rearrangement links TRBV4-1 to TRBJ1-1; D gene ambiguous. Looked up from germline, CDR1 is MGHRA and CDR2 is YSYEKL. Between the trimmed V and J ends, which lost 0 bases and 0 bases, there was a span of 8 bases. This CDR3 contains 15 residues.

The chain recombines TRBV7-7 with TRBJ1-1; 9 bases are shared with TRBD1. The germline CDR1 and CDR2 sequences are SSHAT and FNYEAQ (reference sequence). V shed 5 bases, J shed 4 bases, and the junction held 5 bases outside the gene matches. This CDR3 region has 14 residues. The CDR3 region is CASSPDRGSTEAFF. CDR3 bases: TGTGCCAGCAGCCCGGACAGGGGCTCCACTGAAGCTTTCTTT.